This T cell receptor beta chain was obtained from a study of blood T cell repertoires in COVID-19. The study assigned cohorts using participant-reported clinical history. The CDR3 contains 16 residues. Germline CDR1 and CDR2: SGHRS and YFSETQ. V was clipped by 0 bases and J by 5 bases; unmatched bases: 10. Repertoires were generated with immunoSEQ multiplex PCR, while TCRdb's copy carries only in-frame clones and drops some. The table lists roughly 230,000 clones, roughly 80% of them singletons, with around 3.5% in the top ten. Specimen: PBMCs or T cells enriched from blood (not recorded which). This chain connects TRBV5-1 to TRBJ2-5; 7 bases fit TRBD2. This TCR was sampled from a man over 45 who had recovered from COVID-19. The CDR3 loop is CASSLEPSGGRETQYF. Written as DNA, the CDR3 is TGCGCCAGCAGCTTGGAACCTAGCGGAGGCCGGGAGACCCAGTACTTC.